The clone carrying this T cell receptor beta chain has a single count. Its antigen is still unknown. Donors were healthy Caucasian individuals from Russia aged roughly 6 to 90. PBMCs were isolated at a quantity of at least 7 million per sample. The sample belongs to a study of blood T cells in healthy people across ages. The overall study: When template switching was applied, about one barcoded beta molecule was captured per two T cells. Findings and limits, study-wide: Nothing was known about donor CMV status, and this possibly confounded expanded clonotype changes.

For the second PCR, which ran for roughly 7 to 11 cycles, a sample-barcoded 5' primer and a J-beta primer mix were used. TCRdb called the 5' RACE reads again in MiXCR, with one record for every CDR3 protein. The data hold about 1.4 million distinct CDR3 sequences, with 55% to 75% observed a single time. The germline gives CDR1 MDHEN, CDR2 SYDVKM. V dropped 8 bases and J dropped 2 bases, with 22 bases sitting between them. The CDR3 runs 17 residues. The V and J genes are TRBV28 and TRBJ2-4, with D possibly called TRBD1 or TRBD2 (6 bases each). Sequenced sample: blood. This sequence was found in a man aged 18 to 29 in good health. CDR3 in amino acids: CASFPFAGGGTKNIQYF. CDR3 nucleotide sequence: TGTGCCAGCTTTCCCTTTGCCGGAGGGGGGACCAAAAACATTCAGTACTTC.